This T cell receptor (beta chain) comes out of a study of T cells in Graves' hyperthyroidism and ophthalmopathy (dated by TCRdb to between 2017 and 2020). Turning to the overall study: Peripheral blood was sampled at the time of initial diagnosis, prior to any treatment. A discovery cohort of approximately 100 patients, 43 with Graves' ophthalmopathy and 55 to 60 with stable Graves' hyperthyroidism, was used to find distinguishing TCR V-J signatures. Prospective prediction of ophthalmopathy was tested in an independent validation cohort consisting of some 18 hyperthyroidism patients and around 17 patients who later progressed to ophthalmopathy. For training and testing, the roughly 100 patients in the discovery cohort were randomly divided in a 7:3 ratio. Thyroid tissue and blood T-cell repertoires from six Graves' hyperthyroidism patients were also compared in the study. After sampling, hyperthyroidism patients received methimazole starting at 30 mg daily, and ophthalmopathy patients received high-dose intravenous methylprednisolone. According to the paper, TCR Vbeta CDR3 sequencing was carried out on 135 peripheral blood samples, which came from 40 to 45 ophthalmopathy, 75 to 80 hyperthyroidism and about 17 progressor patients.

This clonotype was found many times. The specificity of this receptor is unknown. No base quality values were provided; no much bigger clone lies one nucleotide off. Graves' hyperthyroidism was defined as stable when no progression to ophthalmopathy occurred over 18 months of follow-up. Hyperthyroidism patients were newly diagnosed, had a disease duration of under 2 months, and were aged 18 to 65 years. The study excluded patients with uncontrolled infections, other autoimmune diseases, pregnancy or lactation. Diagnoses relied on clinical symptoms, serum thyroxine and TRAb, thyroid ultrasound and orbital computed tomography. Ficoll-Paque density gradient centrifugation was used to isolate PBMCs from 10 ml of fresh peripheral blood. Total RNA was extracted using Trizol reagent, and RNA quality was assessed on an Agilent 2100 Bioanalyzer. CDR1 and CDR2, looked up from the germline V gene, are MNHNS and SASEGT. A distance of 15 bases separates the germline ends of V and J, which lose 5 bases and 0 bases respectively. There are 16 amino acids in the CDR3, from cysteine to phenylalanine inclusive. Only CDR3 DNA is held: 48 bases, read in frame from base 1.

Amplification of TCR beta CDR3 regions was carried out from RNA transcripts. The first round of RT-PCR for the TCR CDR3 was performed with the HTBI primer set and the Qiagen OneStep RT-PCR kit. A second multiplex PCR round built the libraries, followed by size selection and purification. The libraries were sequenced on an Illumina HiSeq2000 using paired-end 100 bp reads. In the authors' own workflow: SOAPnuke was used to process the raw data, removing reads that contained adapters or uncalled bases, had a mean Phred below 15, or lacked an exact match to the constant primer or identifier. COPE v1.2.5 was used to merge the high-quality paired reads, and each unique nucleotide sequence was defined as a clonotype. MiTCR v1.1 was used to align clonotypes to the IMGT TRBV, TRBD and TRBJ reference segments. The analysis was restricted to V-J combinations with a frequency above 0.0001, which together covered just over 99% of the repertoires. A TCS score was defined as the ratio of F50 (clonal expansion) to E x V (chaos), with BLOSUM62-based TCRdist applied between CDR3 peptides within each V-J. Welch's t-statistics and random forest reduced some 510 V-J features to 13, which were used in a naive Bayes classifier (R e1071). TCRdb took the public reads, trimmed them with fastp at Q25, ran MiXCR for clone calling and kept in-frame beta chains. Merged by CDR3 protein, the rows form single entries marked with the most common genes and DNA. These V and J calls derive from TCRdb rather than the authors' analysis. Across this sample there are about 510,000 distinct CDR3 sequences, with roughly 15% seen only once. The ten biggest clones cover about 14% of the sample.

Overall study outcomes, separate from this receptor: Most expanded thyroid clonotypes (frequency above 0.001) were also found in blood, which suggests that blood repertoires may mirror thyroid immune responses. No statistical method was used to fix the sample size in advance, and group allocation was not hidden from the investigators. During validation, the model predicted progression to ophthalmopathy a median of around 6 months ahead of onset, with more than 60% sensitivity and less than 85% specificity. A 13 V-J signature model separated ophthalmopathy from stable hyperthyroidism, with 87.88% sensitivity and 81.08% specificity in cross-validation and 80%/75% in testing.

The source is a woman between 35 and 50 years old with Graves' hyperthyroidism. The sequence is built from TRBV6-1 and TRBJ2-3; the D segment could be TRBD2, given 6 matching bases. The sequencing sample was made of blood. The CDR3 here reads CASSTPAGPSTDTQYF. At the DNA level, the sequence is TGTGCCAGCAGTACGCCCGCGGGGCCCAGCACAGATACGCAGTATTTT.